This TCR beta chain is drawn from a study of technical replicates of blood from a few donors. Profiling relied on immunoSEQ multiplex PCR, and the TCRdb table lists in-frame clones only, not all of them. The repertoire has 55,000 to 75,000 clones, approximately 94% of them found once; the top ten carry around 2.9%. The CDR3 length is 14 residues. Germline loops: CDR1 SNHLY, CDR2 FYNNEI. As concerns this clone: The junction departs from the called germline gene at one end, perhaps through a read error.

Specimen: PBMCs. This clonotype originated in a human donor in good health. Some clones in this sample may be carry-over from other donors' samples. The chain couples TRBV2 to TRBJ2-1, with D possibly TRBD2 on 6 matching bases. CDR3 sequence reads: CASTERELSNEQFF. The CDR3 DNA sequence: TGTGCCAGCACTGAACGGGAGTTGAGCAATGAGCAGTTCTTC.